These 21 T cell receptor beta chains were all obtained from the same sample, sequenced in a study of T cell responses to AZD1222 COVID-19 vaccine. Clones were sequenced by immunoSEQ multiplex PCR, and TCRdb holds only the in-frame ones, with some missing. The data show 130,000 to 150,000 clones, approximately 90% seen once. Sequencing used peripheral blood, obtained on day 0 of AZD1222 vaccination. The receptors stem from an adult in good health.

The rearrangement links TRBV7-2 to TRBJ2-4, with 7 bases lining up with TRBD2. Looked up from germline, CDR1 is SGHTA and CDR2 is FQGNSA. Trimming at V came to 2 bases and at J to 1 base, leaving 11 bases not matched to a gene. This CDR3 has 18 residues. CDR3 sequence (DNA): TGTGCCAGCAGCTTACGGCGGGGGACTTCCTCCGCCAAAAACATTCAGTACTTC. Encoded protein: CASSLRRGTSSAKNIQYF.

V usage is TRBV19 and J usage is TRBJ2-2; D is undetermined. CDR3 length equals 16 residues. The V and J ends lost 0 bases and 4 bases respectively, with 12 bases between them. Looked up from germline, CDR1 is LNHDA and CDR2 is SQIVND (reference sequence). The CDR3 region has the DNA TGTGCCAGTAGTATAGAGTTGCGATTCGGCACCGGGGAGCTGTTTTTT. This sequence encodes CASSIELRFGTGELFF.

Worth noting for this clone: Compared with germline, one end of the junction differs, possibly owing to a read error. J is TRBJ1-5 and V is TRBV24-1; TRBD1 matches 8 bases. Germline values: CDR1 KGHDR, CDR2 SFDVKD. The CDR3 extends over 15 amino acids. Here the CDR3 reads CAPRGRGGCNQPQHF. CDR3 nucleotide sequence: TGTGCCCCCAGGGGGCGTGGGGGATGCAATCAGCCCCAGCATTTT.

The chain is built from TRBV19 and TRBJ2-3; D might be TRBD1 (5 bases). V shed 6 bases and J shed 1 base, with 11 bases lying between them. Looked up from germline, CDR1 is LNHDA and CDR2 is SQIVND (reference sequence). This CDR3 spans 14 amino acids. The CDR3 bases are TGTGCCAGTAGCACTGACAGAGGCACAGATACGCAGTATTTT. Its protein is CASSTDRGTDTQYF.

This CDR3 reads CASSFGSGSYEQFF. CDR3 DNA sequence: TGCGCCAGCAGCTTTGGTAGCGGGAGCTATGAGCAGTTCTTC. The chain uses TRBV5-1 and TRBJ2-1, with 9 bases lining up with TRBD2. The CDR3 runs 14 residues. The germline CDR1 and CDR2 sequences are SGHRS and YFSETQ. The ends lost 2 bases at V and 8 bases at J; junction bases unmatched: 5.

The chain's CDR3 is CASSLKTGGTEAFF. The CDR3 region has the DNA TGTGCCAGCTCACTTAAAACAGGGGGAACTGAAGCTTTCTTT. The chain carries TRBV18 and TRBJ1-1; the match to TRBD1 covers 8 bases. CDR1 is KGHSH, CDR2 LQKENI, per germline. V lost 4 bases to trimming and J lost 5 bases; unmatched junction nucleotides: 6. The CDR3 loop spans 14 amino acids.

The chain recombines TRBV7-9 with TRBJ2-5; 8 bases fit TRBD2. The germline V gene has CDR1 SEHNR and CDR2 FQNEAQ (reference sequence). This CDR3 region has 14 residues. V was pared by 3 bases and J by 5 bases, with 5 bases of the junction left unmatched. This chain's CDR3 is CASSFGGAWETQYF. The CDR3 nucleotides are TGTGCCAGCAGCTTCGGGGGGGCCTGGGAGACCCAGTACTTC.

This clone was picked up one time. The rearrangement uses TRBV7-9 and TRBJ1-1; D is undetermined. From germline, CDR1 is SEHNR and CDR2 FQNEAQ (reference sequence). The CDR3 covers 15 residues. The germline V and J ends were trimmed by 5 bases and 1 base, with 14 bases remaining between them. CDR3 in amino acids: CASSPTDHRNTEAFF. DNA of the CDR3: TGTGCCAGCAGCCCTACCGACCACAGGAACACTGAAGCTTTCTTT. Supplemented by reference TRBV7-9 and TRBJ1-1, the full variable domain reads DTGVSQNPRHKITKRGQNVTFRCDPISEHNRLYWYRQTLGQGPEFLTYFQNEAQLEKSRLLSDRFSAERPKGSFSTLEIQRTEQGDSAMYLCASSPTDHRNTEAFFGQGTRLTVV.

The rearrangement uses TRBV28 and TRBJ1-1; TRBD1 might be the D (6 bases). From germline, CDR1 is MDHEN and CDR2 SYDVKM. Trimming stripped 5 bases from V and 3 bases from J, with 16 bases between. There are 15 residues in the CDR3. The CDR3 bases are TGTGCCAGCAGTCCCGCGGGGGGCAGTGACACTGAAGCTTTCTTT. Its protein is CASSPAGGSDTEAFF.

This rearrangement joins TRBV7-9 to TRBJ1-4; TRBD1 aligns across 10 bases. The V gene end was trimmed by 4 bases and the J gene end by 8 bases; junction bases not matched to a gene: 1. The germline V gene encodes CDR1 SEHNR and CDR2 FQNEAQ (reference sequence). The CDR3 consists of 13 residues. CDR3 residues: CASSSDRGEKLFF. As DNA, the CDR3 is TGTGCCAGCAGCTCGGACAGGGGGGAAAAACTGTTTTTT.

The chain combines TRBV3-1 (or the pseudogene TRBV3-2) with TRBJ1-4; D uncertain. The CDR3 is 14 amino acids. The ends were cut back, 2 bases at V and 8 bases at J, with 12 bases in the middle. Germline CDR1 is LGHDT and CDR2 is YNNKEL (reference sequence). CDR3 sequence reads: CASSQLGAREKLFF. The CDR3 coding sequence is TGTGCCAGCAGCCAATTAGGTGCTAGAGAAAAACTGTTTTTT.

In this sample, this clone turned up once. CDR3 sequence: CASSSGYEQYF. CDR3 in DNA: TGTGCCAGTAGTTCTGGGTACGAGCAGTACTTC. The chain carries TRBV19 and TRBJ2-7, with D unclear. Trimming took off 5 bases at V and 4 bases at J, with 6 bases between the two ends. CDR3 length equals 11 residues. Germline CDR1 LNHDA, CDR2 SQIVND (reference sequence).

The chain carries TRBV28 and TRBJ2-3, with D uncertain. The V end was cut by 5 bases, the J end by 4 bases, with 10 bases between. The CDR3 spans 13 residues. CDR1 is MDHEN, CDR2 SYDVKM, per germline. This CDR3 reads CASSPWASDTQYF. The CDR3 DNA reads as TGTGCCAGCAGTCCGTGGGCCTCAGATACGCAGTATTTT.

The rearrangement links TRBV15 to TRBJ1-5; no clear D. Deletions cut 0 bases from V and 8 bases from J, with 5 bases between. The CDR3 has 12 amino acids. From germline, CDR1 is LNHNV and CDR2 YYDKDF (reference sequence). The CDR3 bases are TGTGCCACCAGCAGAGACGTCGAGCCCCAGCATTTT. It yields the protein CATSRDVEPQHF.

This chain joins TRBV12-5 and TRBJ2-3, with 9 bases identical to TRBD2. This CDR3 region has 17 residues. With 0 bases clipped from V and 2 bases from J, the junction kept 6 bases outside the gene matches. Germline V gene sequence: CDR1 LGHNT, CDR2 FRNRAP. DNA of the CDR3: TGTGCTAGTGGTTTGGTAGTAGCGGGGGACCCCACAGATACGCAGTATTTT. Its protein product is CASGLVVAGDPTDTQYF.

The genes are TRBV29-1 and TRBJ2-5; D may be TRBD2 (6 bases). The V gene lost 1 base and the J gene lost 3 bases, with 12 bases spanning the gap. Germline values: CDR1 SQVTM, CDR2 ANQGSEA. The CDR3 is made up of 14 amino acids. In DNA form, the CDR3 reads TGCAGCGTTGAAGCCGGGACTGGAGAAGAGACCCAGTACTTC. Translating it yields CSVEAGTGEETQYF.

The sample holds one count of this clone. J is TRBJ2-5 and V is TRBV20-1, with TRBD2 as a possible D gene (5 bases). This CDR3 is 11 amino acids long. With 3 bases removed from V and 5 bases from J, the gap between germline ends came to 7 bases. CDR1 and CDR2 from the germline V gene are DFQATT and SNEGSKA (reference sequence). CDR3 sequence reads: CSASGKETQYF. In DNA, the CDR3 is TGCAGTGCTAGCGGGAAGGAGACCCAGTACTTC.

DNA of the CDR3: TGTGCCAGCAGGTCCGACAGGGTACAGGGATCACCCCTCCACTTT. This translates into CASRSDRVQGSPLHF. The rearrangement uses TRBV2 and TRBJ1-6; 7 bases align to TRBD1. Germline V gene data show CDR1 as SNHLY and CDR2 as FYNNEI. J was trimmed by 10 bases and V by 6 bases; bases with no gene match: 12. This CDR3 contains 15 residues.

The CDR3 spells CASSLGPLGGDLNGYTF. Here the CDR3 DNA reads TGTGCCAGCAGCTTGGGCCCCCTAGGCGGGGATCTGAATGGCTACACCTTC. The chain employs TRBV5-6 and TRBJ1-2, with D uncertain. V lost 0 bases, J lost 6 bases, and 21 bases lay in between. This CDR3 has 17 amino acids. In germline, CDR1 is SGHDT, CDR2 YYEEEE.

This chain uses TRBV6-6 with TRBJ1-2; D not certain. CDR3 length equals 12 residues. The V gene's germline CDR1 is MNHNY and CDR2 SVGAGI (reference sequence). The V end was cut by 5 bases, the J end by 7 bases, with 11 bases between. The CDR3 here is CASSPRSIGYTF. The CDR3 DNA sequence: TGTGCCAGCAGTCCCCGGTCTATTGGCTACACCTTC.

The CDR3 here is CASSFDRGRTNEKLFF. Here the CDR3 DNA reads TGTGCCAGCAGCTTCGACAGGGGGCGTACTAATGAAAAACTGTTTTTT. The chain is built from TRBV28 and TRBJ1-4; 10 nucleotides agree with TRBD1. V trimming: 6 bases; J trimming: 2 bases; junction bases outside the gene matches: 6. The CDR3 has 16 amino acids. Germline V CDR1 and CDR2: MDHEN, SYDVKM.